The rows below give T cell receptor beta chains drawn from one sample of a study of T cell responses to AZD1222 COVID-19 vaccine. The assay was immunoSEQ multiplex PCR, and TCRdb's table has in-frame clones only and misses some. The table has roughly 150,000 clones, 87% seen once; the top ten hold approximately 1%. This specimen consisted of peripheral blood, obtained 28 days after the second AZD1222 dose. The receptors stem from an adult who received the AZD1222 COVID-19 vaccine. Both conserved end residues are part of each CDR3. A D gene is named only where the DNA matches it firmly. Where a row states a size, it is once, few, many or the class of an expanded clone; other rows omit it.

CDR3 DNA: TGTGCCAGCCGTAGGACAGGGGGTAATTCACCCCTCCACTTT
CDR3 protein: CASRRTGGNSPLHF
clone size: .
CDR3 length: 14
J gene: TRBJ1-6
D gene: TRBD1
V gene: TRBV27

CDR3 DNA: TGTGCCAGCAGCCGAAGAGCTAGCGCCAGCACAGATACGCAGTATTTT
CDR3 protein: CASSRRASASTDTQYF
clone size: .
CDR3 length: 16
J gene: TRBJ2-3
D gene: .
V gene: TRBV5-4

CDR3 DNA: TGTGCCAGCAGCGTAGACGGAAAGCCTGCTGGGGCCAACGTCCTGACTTTC
CDR3 protein: CASSVDGKPAGANVLTF
clone size: .
CDR3 length: 17
J gene: TRBJ2-6
D gene: .
V gene: TRBV9

CDR3 DNA: TGTGCCAGCACCTCTCCAAGATTCTCAACTAATGAAAAACTGTTTTTT
CDR3 protein: CASTSPRFSTNEKLFF
clone size: .
CDR3 length: 16
J gene: TRBJ1-4
D gene: .
V gene: TRBV7-9

CDR3 DNA: TGCGCCAGCAGCCAGGCGCAAGGGGGGAACACTGAAGCTTTCTTT
CDR3 protein: CASSQAQGGNTEAFF
clone size: .
CDR3 length: 15
J gene: TRBJ1-1
D gene: .
V gene: TRBV4-1

CDR3 DNA: TGTGCCAGCAGCCAAGTGGGGCTTGGCTATGGCTACACCTTC
CDR3 protein: CASSQVGLGYGYTF
clone size: .
CDR3 length: 14
J gene: TRBJ1-2
D gene: .
V gene: TRBV14

CDR3 DNA: TGCGCCAGCAGTGAGAGGGACAGCTCCTACGAGCAGTACTTC
CDR3 protein: CASSERDSSYEQYF
clone size: .
CDR3 length: 14
J gene: TRBJ2-7
D gene: TRBD1
V gene: TRBV10-1

CDR3 DNA: TGTGCCAGTAGTATAGATCGGGGATACGAGCAGTACTTC
CDR3 protein: CASSIDRGYEQYF
clone size: once
CDR3 length: 13
J gene: TRBJ2-7
D gene: .
V gene: TRBV19

CDR3 DNA: TGTGCCAGCAGCTTGGAGGGGACAGGGGGCCAAGAGACCCAGTACTTC
CDR3 protein: CASSLEGTGGQETQYF
clone size: .
CDR3 length: 16
J gene: TRBJ2-5
D gene: TRBD1
V gene: TRBV5-5

CDR3 DNA: TGTGCCAGCAGTCGGGGGTACCAAGAGACCCAGTACTTC
CDR3 protein: CASSRGYQETQYF
clone size: .
CDR3 length: 13
J gene: TRBJ2-5
D gene: .
V gene: TRBV11-2

CDR3 DNA: TGTGCCAGCAGCAAAGCGCTGGGGGGACAGTGTGAGCAGTTCTTC
CDR3 protein: CASSKALGGQCEQFF
clone size: .
CDR3 length: 15
J gene: TRBJ2-1
D gene: .
V gene: TRBV21-1

CDR3 DNA: TGTGCCAGCTCATATGACAGGGGCGGTCAGCCCCAGCATTTT
CDR3 protein: CASSYDRGGQPQHF
clone size: .
CDR3 length: 14
J gene: TRBJ1-5
D gene: TRBD1
V gene: TRBV18

CDR3 DNA: TGCGCCAGCAGCCAATTGGGACTAGCGGGTTACAATGAGCAGTTCTTC
CDR3 protein: CASSQLGLAGYNEQFF
clone size: .
CDR3 length: 16
J gene: TRBJ2-1
D gene: TRBD2
V gene: TRBV4-1

CDR3 DNA: TGCGCCAGCAGCCAAGCTGACAGGGATCACACTGAAGCTTTCTTT
CDR3 protein: CASSQADRDHTEAFF
clone size: few
CDR3 length: 15
J gene: TRBJ1-1
D gene: TRBD1
V gene: TRBV4-3

CDR3 DNA: TGTGCCAGCGGGGTGGGACAGAACACCGGGGAGCTGTTTTTT
CDR3 protein: CASGVGQNTGELFF
clone size: .
CDR3 length: 14
J gene: TRBJ2-2
D gene: .
V gene: TRBV6-5

CDR3 DNA: TGCGCCAGCAGCTTTTCTGGAAACTCGAACACTGAAGCTTTCTTT
CDR3 protein: CASSFSGNSNTEAFF
clone size: .
CDR3 length: 15
J gene: TRBJ1-1
D gene: .
V gene: TRBV5-1

CDR3 DNA: TGTGCCAGCAGCGCGGACAGGGGGCGTTTCACTGAAGCTTTCTTT
CDR3 protein: CASSADRGRFTEAFF
clone size: .
CDR3 length: 15
J gene: TRBJ1-1
D gene: TRBD1
V gene: TRBV5-4

CDR3 DNA: TGTGCCAGCAGTGAAACGGTCCAAGCTTTCTTT
CDR3 protein: CASSETVQAFF
clone size: .
CDR3 length: 11
J gene: TRBJ1-1
D gene: .
V gene: TRBV6-1

CDR3 DNA: TGTGCCAGCAGTGAAGTGGACAACTCCTACGAGCAGTACTTC
CDR3 protein: CASSEVDNSYEQYF
clone size: .
CDR3 length: 14
J gene: TRBJ2-7
D gene: .
V gene: TRBV6-1

CDR3 DNA: TGTGCCAGCAGCGTTGGGGGGACTTCCCAAGAGACCCAGTACTTC
CDR3 protein: CASSVGGTSQETQYF
clone size: .
CDR3 length: 15
J gene: TRBJ2-5
D gene: .
V gene: TRBV9

CDR3 DNA: TGTGCCAGTAGTATCGACGACACGTTCAACTATGGCTACACCTTC
CDR3 protein: CASSIDDTFNYGYTF
clone size: .
CDR3 length: 15
J gene: TRBJ1-2
D gene: .
V gene: TRBV19

CDR3 DNA: TGTGCCAGTAGTAAGGGGGCCCTAGCCAAAAACATTCAGTACTTC
CDR3 protein: CASSKGALAKNIQYF
clone size: .
CDR3 length: 15
J gene: TRBJ2-4
D gene: TRBD1
V gene: TRBV19

CDR3 DNA: TGTGCCAGCTCACCAGCCGGTTTTCGTTCACCCCTCCACTTT
CDR3 protein: CASSPAGFRSPLHF
clone size: .
CDR3 length: 14
J gene: TRBJ1-6
D gene: .
V gene: TRBV18